This T cell receptor beta chain was sequenced for a study of T cell clonality in common variable immunodeficiency. Study-level points and caveats: CVID subjects had higher TCRbeta clonality than healthy controls, most marked in about a third. CVID subjects shared fewer TCRbeta clones than healthy controls did. In common variable immunodeficiency, TCR beta chains reportedly carried fewer deletions and N-nucleotide insertions.

The J segment lost 0 bases and the V segment lost 4 bases, leaving 4 bases of the junction unmatched. CDR3 length: 15 residues. The V gene's germline CDR1 is SGHRS and CDR2 YFSETQ. Sequencing input was equivalent genomic DNA from CVID and controls. Libraries were prepared by immunoSEQ multiplex PCR; TCRdb keeps only in-frame clonotypes and omits some of them. The sample was found to contain roughly 60,000 clones, and every one recurs. In its sample, this clone was seen many times. Its antigen is undetermined. The sequenced fragment ends 3 residues before the CDR3 boundary, so the rest is inferred from the germline J gene.

V is TRBV5-1 and J is TRBJ2-1; 7 positions match TRBD2. The sequence was collected from a person aged 18-70 years in good health. The sample taken for sequencing was peripheral blood mononuclear cells. CDR3 DNA, as far as it was read: TGCGCCAGCAGCCTCGGACTAGGCTCCTACAATGAG. Translating it yields CASSLGLGSYNE. The full CDR3 protein is CASSLGLGSYNEQFF.